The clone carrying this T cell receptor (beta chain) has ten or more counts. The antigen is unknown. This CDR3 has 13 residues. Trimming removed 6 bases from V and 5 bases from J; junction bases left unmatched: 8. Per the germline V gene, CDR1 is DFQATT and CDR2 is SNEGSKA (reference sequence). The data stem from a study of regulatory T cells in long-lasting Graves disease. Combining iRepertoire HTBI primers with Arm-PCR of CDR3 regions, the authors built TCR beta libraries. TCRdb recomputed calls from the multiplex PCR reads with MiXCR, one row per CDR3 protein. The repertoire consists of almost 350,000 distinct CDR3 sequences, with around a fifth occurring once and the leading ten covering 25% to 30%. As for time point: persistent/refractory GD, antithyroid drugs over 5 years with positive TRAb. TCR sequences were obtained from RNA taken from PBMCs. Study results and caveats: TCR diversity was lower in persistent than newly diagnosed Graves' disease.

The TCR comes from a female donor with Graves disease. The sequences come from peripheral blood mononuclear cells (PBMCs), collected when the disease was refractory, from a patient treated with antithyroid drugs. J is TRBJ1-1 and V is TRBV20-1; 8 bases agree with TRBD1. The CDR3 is CSAVGQGGTEAFF. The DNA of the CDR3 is TGCAGTGCAGTAGGACAGGGAGGAACTGAAGCTTTCTTT.